The T cell receptor beta chain described here comes from a study of radiation and T cells in renal cell carcinoma. TCRdb's copy holds only in-frame clones and misses some; the assay was immunoSEQ multiplex PCR. The sample carries approximately 140,000 clones, 88% recorded once. The junction had 6 bases not matched to a gene; V was cut back by 3 bases and J by 4 bases. The CDR3 sequence is 15 residues long. CDR1 is LGHNA, CDR2 YSLEER, per germline. In this sample, this clone turned up a few times. The time point denotes: baseline pretreatment blood. Treatment denoted: 15 Gy SBRT to primary tumor, nephrectomy 4 weeks later.

The sequencing used blood, collected from a patient whose treatment included radiotherapy and nephrectomy. V usage is TRBV4-3 and J usage is TRBJ1-1, with TRBD1 identical over 9 bases. The origin of this receptor is a woman aged 70-85 years with renal cell carcinoma. The CDR3 DNA is TGCGCCAGCAGCCAGGGACAGGGTCGGGGCACTGAAGCTTTCTTT. This sequence encodes CASSQGQGRGTEAFF.